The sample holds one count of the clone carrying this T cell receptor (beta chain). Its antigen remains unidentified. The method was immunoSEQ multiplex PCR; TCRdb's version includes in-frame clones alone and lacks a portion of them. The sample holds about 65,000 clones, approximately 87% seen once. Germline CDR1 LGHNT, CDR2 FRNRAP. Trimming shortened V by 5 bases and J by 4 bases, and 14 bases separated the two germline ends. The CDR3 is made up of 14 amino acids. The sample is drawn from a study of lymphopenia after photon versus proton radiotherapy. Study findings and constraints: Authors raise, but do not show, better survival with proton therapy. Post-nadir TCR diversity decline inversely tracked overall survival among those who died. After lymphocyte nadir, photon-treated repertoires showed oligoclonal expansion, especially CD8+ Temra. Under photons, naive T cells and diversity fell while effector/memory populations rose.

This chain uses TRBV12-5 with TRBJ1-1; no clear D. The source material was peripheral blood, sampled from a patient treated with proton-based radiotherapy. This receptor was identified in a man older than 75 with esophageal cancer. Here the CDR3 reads CASGTLSEATEAFF. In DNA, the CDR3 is TGTGCTAGTGGTACCCTAAGCGAGGCCACTGAAGCTTTCTTT.